Below, 14 T cell receptor beta chains from the same sample are listed, as sequenced in a study of cytomegalovirus exposure and HLA in healthy donors. PCR used 60 Vbeta primers and 13 Jbeta primers. TCRdb's copy holds only in-frame clones and misses some; the assay was immunoSEQ multiplex PCR. Of fewer than 250,000 clones in the sample, approximately 90% are singletons; the top ten hold under 1.2%. The source material was PBMCs. The receptors here all came from a boy under 10 years old in good health and CMV-seronegative.

The chain recombines TRBV19 with TRBJ2-1, with a tentative D call TRBD1 (6 bases). There are 14 residues in the CDR3. V was clipped by 6 bases and J by 2 bases, with 11 bases between them. The V gene's germline CDR1 is LNHDA and CDR2 SQIVND (reference sequence). The CDR3 loop reads CASSTGSTYNEQFF. CDR3 nucleotide sequence: TGTGCCAGTAGCACAGGGTCCACCTACAATGAGCAGTTCTTC.

The chain has TRBV2 and TRBJ2-5, with TRBD2 matching 12 bases. The J call is uncertain, as TRBJ2-7 better fits the DNA end. The CDR3 sequence is 14 residues long. Looked up from germline, CDR1 is SNHLY and CDR2 is FYNNEI. The CDR3 coding sequence is TGTGCCAGCAGTAGACTAGCGGGAGCCTACGAGCAGTACTTC. It codes for CASSRLAGAYEQYF.

In regard to this clone: One end of the junction fails to match germline, which may point to a read error. The rearrangement links TRBV7-3 to TRBJ1-2; 7 bases map to TRBD1. In germline, CDR1 is SGHTA, CDR2 FQGTGA. The CDR3 loop spans 13 amino acids. The chain's CDR3 is CSSSLRQGGGYTF. Written as DNA, the CDR3 is TGTTCCAGCAGCTTAAGACAGGGAGGTGGCTACACCTTC.

The chain couples TRBV27 to TRBJ2-5; 7 positions agree with TRBD1. Germline values: CDR1 MNHEY, CDR2 SMNVEV (reference sequence). The junction had 9 bases not matched to a gene; V was cut back by 5 bases and J by 3 bases. CDR3 length: 15 residues. The CDR3 DNA is TGTGCCAGCAGTCCTTACCCCACAGGGGAAGAGACCCAGTACTTC. It codes for CASSPYPTGEETQYF.

The rearrangement joins TRBV4-1 to TRBJ2-7; 10 bases are a match to TRBD2. The CDR3 loop spans 13 amino acids. After removal of 5 bases from V and 3 bases from J, the junction contained 1 base not matched to a gene. CDR1 and CDR2 (germline): MGHRA, YSYEKL. CDR3 region: CASSASGSYEQYF. CDR3 nucleotides: TGCGCCAGCAGCGCTAGCGGGAGCTACGAGCAGTACTTC.

The chain joins TRBV30 to TRBJ2-7; 7 nucleotides match TRBD2. The CDR3 covers 11 residues. Germline assignment: CDR1 GTSNPN and CDR2 SVGIG (reference sequence). V was clipped by 5 bases and J by 6 bases; unmatched bases: 4. The CDR3 here is CAWGGVGEQYF. CDR3 nucleotide sequence: TGTGCCTGGGGGGGGGTAGGCGAGCAGTACTTC.

V and J are TRBV19 and TRBJ2-7; tentatively, D is TRBD1 (6 bases). Per germline, CDR1 LNHDA and CDR2 SQIVND (reference sequence). The CDR3 loop spans 12 amino acids. The V end lost 9 bases, the J end lost 3 bases, and 12 bases lay between the germline ends. CDR3 residues: CASSPDSYEQYF. The CDR3 DNA reads TGTGCCAGCAGCCCGGACAGCTACGAGCAGTACTTC.

The V call is TRBV28, the J call TRBJ1-1; unclear D gene. The germline V gene has CDR1 MDHEN and CDR2 SYDVKM. The V end was cut by 7 bases, the J end by 4 bases, with 19 bases between. The CDR3 is 15 amino acids. The CDR3 DNA follows: TGTGCCAGCATCCCGCCAGGAGGGTTGGGCACTGAAGCTTTCTTT. It encodes CASIPPGGLGTEAFF.

The CDR3 loop reads CASSPPTGYEQYF. The CDR3 DNA follows: TGTGCCAGCAGCCCACCGACTGGGTACGAGCAGTACTTC. This rearrangement joins TRBV4-2 to TRBJ2-7, with unresolved D. This CDR3 spans 13 amino acids. The V and J ends lost 4 bases and 4 bases respectively, with 11 bases between them. From germline, CDR1 is LGHNA and CDR2 YNFKEQ.

The chain links TRBV11-2 to TRBJ2-3; 7 bases agree with TRBD2. CDR1 is SGHAT and CDR2 is FQNNGV in the germline V gene. Unmatched junction bases numbered 12, after V lost 5 bases and J lost 4 bases. The CDR3 runs 16 residues. The CDR3 bases are TGTGCCAGCAGCCCCGGACTAGTGGTTGGCCCAGATACGCAGTATTTT. Encoded protein: CASSPGLVVGPDTQYF.

The rearrangement links TRBV6-1 to TRBJ2-1; 7 bases map to TRBD1. Losses at the gene ends were 0 bases for V and 7 bases for J; bases not matched to a gene: 15. CDR1 MNHNS and CDR2 SASEGT come from the germline V gene. The CDR3 length is 18 residues. The chain's CDR3 is CASSEARRAGGMLNEQFF. The CDR3 coding sequence is TGTGCCAGCAGTGAAGCGCGCCGGGCAGGGGGAATGTTAAATGAGCAGTTCTTC.

The J gene is TRBJ2-4, the V gene TRBV2; possible D gene TRBD2, 6 bases. Trimming removed 6 bases from V and 6 bases from J, with 15 bases in between. Germline V gene lookup returns CDR1 SNHLY and CDR2 FYNNEI. CDR3 size: 14 residues. CDR3 sequence: CASRSDGSGNIQYF. DNA of the CDR3: TGTGCCAGCAGGAGTGACGGGAGCGGAAACATTCAGTACTTC.

CDR3 in amino acids: CASSLLPQDLFYSYEQYF. DNA for the CDR3: TGTGCCAGCAGTTTATTACCACAGGACCTCTTCTACTCCTACGAGCAGTACTTC. The chain links TRBV28 to TRBJ2-7, with a possible D match to TRBD1 (5 bases). CDR1 and CDR2 (germline): MDHEN, SYDVKM. Trimming stripped 1 base from V and 0 bases from J, with 19 bases between. This CDR3 region has 18 residues.

The chain recombines TRBV5-1 with TRBJ2-3, with TRBD2 matching over 15 bases. V lost 2 bases to trimming and J lost 2 bases; unmatched junction nucleotides: 6. The CDR3 extends over 18 amino acids. CDR1 and CDR2 (germline): SGHRS, YFSETQ. CDR3 sequence (DNA): TGCGCCAGCAGCTTTCTCGGACTAGCGGGGGGGAACACAGATACGCAGTATTTT. Its protein is CASSFLGLAGGNTDTQYF.